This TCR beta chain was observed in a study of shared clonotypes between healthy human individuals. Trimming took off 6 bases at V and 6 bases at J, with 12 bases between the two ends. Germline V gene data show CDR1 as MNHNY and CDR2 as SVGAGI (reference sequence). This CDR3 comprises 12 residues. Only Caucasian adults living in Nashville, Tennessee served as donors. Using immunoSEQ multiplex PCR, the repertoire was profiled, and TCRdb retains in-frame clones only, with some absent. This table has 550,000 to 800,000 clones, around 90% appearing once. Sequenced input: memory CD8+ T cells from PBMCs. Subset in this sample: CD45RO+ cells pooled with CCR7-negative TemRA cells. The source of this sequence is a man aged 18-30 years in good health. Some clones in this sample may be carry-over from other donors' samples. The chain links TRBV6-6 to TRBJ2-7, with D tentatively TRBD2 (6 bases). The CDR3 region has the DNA TGTGCCAGCAGCCAAGCGGGTGGCGAGCAGTACTTC. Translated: CASSQAGGEQYF.